This T cell receptor (beta chain) was identified in a study of blood T cell repertoires in COVID-19. Looking at the study overall: Some COVID-19 samples were acute and others convalescent; all came from the United States, Italy and Spain. Sources were T cells, B-cell-depleted T cells, or PBMCs; the material itself was cDNA or gDNA.

Per the germline V gene, CDR1 is SGHNT and CDR2 is YENEEA. The CDR3 runs to 14 residues. Trimming stripped 2 bases from V and 0 bases from J, with 7 bases between. Original data processing: Researchers report that nucleated cell counts were estimated from reference gene primer amplification. Measured with immunoSEQ multiplex PCR; TCRdb has only the in-frame clones, and not every one. The V and J calls and clone size are taken from that table; D and trimming were inferred from the DNA. The table records fewer than 85,000 clones, 70% to 85% of them present only once. The genes are TRBV11-3 and TRBJ1-1; no clear D. This receptor was identified in a woman in her sixties with acute or convalescent COVID-19. Sequencing used peripheral blood. CDR3 loop: CASSLSGMNTEAFF. The CDR3 nucleotides read TGTGCCAGCAGCTTAAGCGGTATGAACACTGAAGCTTTCTTT.